Listed below are T cell receptor beta chains from one sample, sequenced in a study of identical twins. TCRdb ran MiXCR on the 5' RACE reads and lists one entry per CDR3 protein. The sample yields fewer than 900,000 distinct CDR3 sequences, approximately 21% seen once. The same sample was also used in a study of T cells expressing NK-cell markers.

The sample taken for sequencing was PBMCs. These receptors came from a woman aged 18-29 years in good health. The conserved cysteine and the conserved F or W are not part of the CDR3 here.

j_gene: TRBJ2-7
v_gene: TRBV20-1
CDR3aa: SASRRASYEQY

j_gene: TRBJ2-7
v_gene: TRBV7-2
CDR3aa: ASSSLGGLYEQY

j_gene: TRBJ2-7
v_gene: TRBV4-2
CDR3aa: ASSQVGGVPTYEQY

j_gene: TRBJ2-5
v_gene: TRBV20-1
CDR3aa: SARDPAARGTQY

j_gene: TRBJ2-3
v_gene: TRBV7-2
CDR3aa: ASSFTGGGTDTQY

j_gene: TRBJ2-7
v_gene: TRBV7-2
CDR3aa: ASSPRTSGRLNYEQY

j_gene: TRBJ2-4
v_gene: TRBV6-1
CDR3aa: ASSESRDIQY

j_gene: TRBJ1-6
v_gene: TRBV11-3
CDR3aa: ASSFTGADSPLH

j_gene: TRBJ2-7
v_gene: TRBV5-5
CDR3aa: ASSLGSDSYEQY

j_gene: TRBJ2-3
v_gene: TRBV2
CDR3aa: ASLGTSAAVQY

j_gene: TRBJ1-2
v_gene: TRBV12-3/TRBV12-4
CDR3aa: ASRSGQGGGYT

j_gene: TRBJ2-3
v_gene: TRBV12-5
CDR3aa: ASGSSGPDTQY

j_gene: TRBJ2-1
v_gene: TRBV9
CDR3aa: ASSAGWAGDNEQF

j_gene: TRBJ2-5
v_gene: TRBV20-1
CDR3aa: SARRLAGSQETQY

j_gene: TRBJ1-1
v_gene: TRBV7-9
CDR3aa: ASSLAQGVEAF

j_gene: TRBJ2-3
v_gene: TRBV9
CDR3aa: ASSVAGTSGSNTQY

j_gene: TRBJ2-1
v_gene: TRBV6-5
CDR3aa: ASSLPGSGEQF

j_gene: TRBJ2-6
v_gene: TRBV5-1
CDR3aa: ASSLRARGTGANVLT

j_gene: TRBJ2-7
v_gene: TRBV10-3
CDR3aa: AISLTGHEQY

j_gene: TRBJ1-2
v_gene: TRBV15
CDR3aa: ATSRGQNYGAT

j_gene: TRBJ2-7
v_gene: TRBV2
CDR3aa: ASSEAVGRTPYEQY

j_gene: TRBJ2-3
v_gene: TRBV5-6
CDR3aa: ASSLYSWGTDTQY

j_gene: TRBJ2-7
v_gene: TRBV27
CDR3aa: ASRFRPGTGEYEQY

j_gene: TRBJ1-2
v_gene: TRBV4-3
CDR3aa: ASSWTGDNYGYT

j_gene: TRBJ2-6
v_gene: TRBV20-1
CDR3aa: SASRGLGANVLT

j_gene: TRBJ2-7
v_gene: TRBV9
CDR3aa: ASNTGAGGPYEQY